What follows are 5 T cell receptor beta chains derived from one specimen sequenced in a study of blood T cell repertoires in COVID-19. Using immunoSEQ multiplex PCR, the repertoire was profiled, and TCRdb retains in-frame clones only, with some absent. The table includes 71,000 or so clones, over 75% detected once. Source material: peripheral blood. The receptors stem from a man aged 50 or older with acute or convalescent COVID-19.

The genes are TRBV7-3 and TRBJ2-2; 8 bases are a match to TRBD1. V dropped 2 bases and J dropped 4; count of bases not matched to a gene: 9. The CDR3 length is 17 residues. Looked up from germline, CDR1 is SGHTA and CDR2 is FQGTGA. The CDR3: CASSLLRTGIVTGELFF. The CDR3 DNA sequence: TGTGCCAGCAGCTTACTAAGGACAGGGATCGTCACCGGGGAGCTGTTTTTT.

This sequence joins TRBV5-1 and TRBJ1-1; the match to TRBD1 covers 8 bases. The CDR3 has 14 amino acids. CDR1 and CDR2 (germline): SGHRS, YFSETQ. V gave up 2 bases and J gave up 4 bases; unmatched junction bases: 4. The CDR3: CASSFDRGSTEAFF. In DNA form, the CDR3 reads TGCGCCAGCAGCTTCGACAGGGGCAGCACTGAAGCTTTCTTT.

This clone was recorded a few times. V usage is TRBV27 and J usage is TRBJ1-2; TRBD1 aligns across 11 bases. The CDR3 loop spans 16 amino acids. Germline trimming cut 4 bases from V and 4 bases from J; bases unmatched to any gene: 8. Germline V lookup: CDR1 MNHEY, CDR2 SMNVEV (reference sequence). This CDR3 reads CASSSRTGGALYGYTF. The CDR3 DNA reads as TGTGCCAGCAGTTCAAGGACAGGGGGCGCCCTCTATGGCTACACCTTC.

The rearrangement joins TRBV2 to TRBJ2-3; a possible D gene is TRBD2 (6 bases). V was pared by 3 bases and J by 1 base, with 8 bases between. Germline-derived CDR1 and CDR2 are SNHLY and FYNNEI. CDR3 length: 14 residues. The CDR3 DNA follows: TGTGCCAGCAGTGACCCTAGCGGCACAGATACGCAGTATTTT. It translates to CASSDPSGTDTQYF.

This clone was picked up a small number of times. J is TRBJ2-5 and V is TRBV7-6; 10 bases match TRBD2. The CDR3 has 16 residues. The germline gives CDR1 SGHVS, CDR2 FNYEAQ. J lost 5 bases, V lost 1 base, and 7 bases had no gene match. Here the CDR3 reads CASSLEAPSGGETQYF. The CDR3 nucleotides read TGTGCCAGCAGCTTAGAAGCACCTAGCGGGGGTGAGACCCAGTACTTC. Drawing the rest from reference TRBV7-6 and TRBJ2-5, the complete variable domain is GAGVSQSPRYKVTKRGQDVALRCDPISGHVSLYWYRQALGQGPEFLTYFNYEAQQDKSGLPNDRFSAERPEGSISTLTIQRTEQRDSAMYRCASSLEAPSGGETQYFGPGTRLLVL.